This is a list of T cell receptor beta chains from one sample in a study of T cell changes during pregnancy in multiple sclerosis. TCRdb keeps only in-frame clones here, not all; method: immunoSEQ multiplex PCR. The sample lists 40,000 to 50,000 clones, approximately 93% occurring once. The material was CD4+ T cells from peripheral blood mononuclear cells, obtained in the third trimester of pregnancy. The receptors were sampled from a female donor with multiple sclerosis, enrolled in a pregnancy study. Both conserved end residues are part of each CDR3. The order of the fields is D gene, V gene, J gene, clone size, CDR3 DNA, CDR3 protein. D genes are given only for firm matches. Only some rows state a clone size, as once, few, many or a class for expanded clones.

.	TRBV7-2	TRBJ2-1	.	TGTGCCAGCAGCGGGCGGGATTATTTAAGTGGGCAGTTCTTC	CASSGRDYLSGQFF
.	TRBV7-3	TRBJ2-2	.	TGTGCCAGCAGCCCACTAGCAGGGAAGGGCACCGGGGAGCTGTTTTTT	CASSPLAGKGTGELFF
.	TRBV20-1	TRBJ1-1	.	TGCAGTGCTAGCGGAGGGACTGAAGCTTTCTTT	CSASGGTEAFF
.	TRBV30	TRBJ2-4	.	TGTGCCTGGAGGGAGACCAAAAACATTCAGTACTTC	CAWRETKNIQYF
TRBD1	TRBV19	TRBJ2-5	.	TGTGCCAGTAGTCCGGGACAGGGACAAGAGACCCAGTACTTC	CASSPGQGQETQYF
TRBD1	TRBV5-5	TRBJ1-2	.	TGTGCCAGCAGCCCTTTTGTGAGTTCGGGACAGGGAATCCACACCTTC	CASSPFVSSGQGIHTF
TRBD2	TRBV5-4	TRBJ2-2	.	TGTGCCAGCAGCCCCGGACTAGCGGGAGGGCCGGATGGCGGGGAGCTGTTTTTT	CASSPGLAGGPDGGELFF
.	TRBV6-1	TRBJ2-7	.	TGTGCCAGCACCACAGACCCGATCTACGAGCAGTACTTC	CASTTDPIYEQYF
TRBD2	TRBV14	TRBJ2-3	.	TGTGCCAGCAGCCCCTGGACTAGCCCGGGAGATACGCAGTATTTT	CASSPWTSPGDTQYF
.	TRBV9	TRBJ2-5	.	TGTGCCAGCAGCGTAGGGCCACAAGAGACCCAGTACTTC	CASSVGPQETQYF
.	TRBV6-5	TRBJ2-7	.	TGTGCCAGCAGTTACTTTCAGGGGTCGGTCTACGAGCAGTACTTC	CASSYFQGSVYEQYF
TRBD2	TRBV7-2	TRBJ2-5	.	TGTGCCAGCAGCGTTAGCGGGAGAGGAGAGACCCAGTACTTC	CASSVSGRGETQYF
TRBD1	TRBV27	TRBJ1-4	once	TGTGCCACTTCACGGCAGGGACAGGGGCATGAAAAACTGTTTTTT	CATSRQGQGHEKLFF
.	TRBV5-4	TRBJ1-2	.	TGTGCCAGCAGCGGGAGTACGTCCCTCTATGGCTACACCTTC	CASSGSTSLYGYTF
TRBD1	TRBV18	TRBJ2-1	.	TGTGCCAGCTCACCACCGACAGGGGGCTTTTACAATGAGCAGTTCTTC	CASSPPTGGFYNEQFF
.	TRBV19	TRBJ1-1	.	TGTGCCAGTGCTGACAGGAGGAACACTGAAGCTTTCTTT	CASADRRNTEAFF
.	TRBV30	TRBJ2-5	.	TGTGCCTGGAGTGTATCTGAGACCCAGTACTTC	CAWSVSETQYF
TRBD2	TRBV5-1	TRBJ2-7	.	TGCGCCAGCAGCTTGACTAGCGGTCTATACGAGCAGTACTTC	CASSLTSGLYEQYF
.	TRBV15	TRBJ2-7	.	TGTGCCACCAGCAGAGAACGAACAGGGTTGAGCTACGAGCAGTACTTC	CATSRERTGLSYEQYF
.	TRBV11-3	TRBJ2-1	.	TGTGCCAGCAGTTCCGCCGTCGCCGGGGAGCAGTTCTTC	CASSSAVAGEQFF
TRBD2	TRBV7-2	TRBJ2-1	.	TGTGCCAGCAGCTCCCTAGCGGGAGGGTTCAATGAGCAGTTCTTC	CASSSLAGGFNEQFF
TRBD2	TRBV5-5	TRBJ2-1	.	TGTGCCAGCAGCCCGGGACTAGCGGGGGGCAATGAGCAGTTCTTC	CASSPGLAGGNEQFF
TRBD1	TRBV5-1	TRBJ2-7	.	TGCGCCAGCAGCTTCCCGGACAGGGGCCACGAGCAGTACTTC	CASSFPDRGHEQYF
TRBD2	TRBV28	TRBJ2-1	.	TGTGCCAGCAGTTTAATAACTAGCGGGAAGAATGAGCAGTTCTTC	CASSLITSGKNEQFF
TRBD1	TRBV6-1	TRBJ2-3	.	TGTGCCAGCAGTAGCGGGACAGGGGCCACAGATACGCAGTATTTT	CASSSGTGATDTQYF
.	TRBV5-8	TRBJ1-3	.	TGTGCCAGCAGCTTGGAGCCGGGAAACACCATATATTTT	CASSLEPGNTIYF
.	TRBV27	TRBJ1-1	.	TGTGCCAGCAGTCTCAGTTGGAACACTGAAGCTTTCTTT	CASSLSWNTEAFF
TRBD1	TRBV19	TRBJ2-4	once	TGTGCCAGTAGTATCAGGACAGGGGACGTCTCCAAAAACATTCAGTACTTC	CASSIRTGDVSKNIQYF
.	TRBV6-5	TRBJ1-5	.	TGTGCCAGCAGTCTAGCTTCAGGTCAGCCCCAGCATTTT	CASSLASGQPQHF